This is a list of T cell receptor beta chains from one sample in a study of human T cells and chemical hapten exposure. TCRdb itself ran the RACE reads through MiXCR, one entry per CDR3 protein. This table holds some 62,000 distinct CDR3 sequences, about 11% found once. The sequences come from whole blood, collected in connection with sensitization to the hapten diphenylcyclopropenone (DPC). The source is a woman younger than 45 with alopecia areata. Some clones in this sample may be carry-over from other donors' samples. The CDR3 runs from the conserved cysteine through the conserved F or W. Each record gives: J gene, clone size, V gene, CDR3 protein. The size field is filled for only some rows; it gives once, few, many or a size class.

TRBJ2-7,.,TRBV28,CASSLWAADEQYF
TRBJ2-1,.,TRBV27,CASSLSSSDYNEQFF
TRBJ1-6,.,TRBV20-1,CSARDQMHSPLHF
TRBJ2-4,many,TRBV6-5,CASGSGTGGAGAKNIQYF
TRBJ1-2,few,TRBV20-1,CSASGDGYTF
TRBJ1-1,few,TRBV18,CASTPGPNTEAFF
TRBJ1-1,few,TRBV2,CASSIRGRTEAFF
TRBJ1-4,.,TRBV12-3/TRBV12-4,CANSPPTGGLGKLFF
TRBJ2-7,few,TRBV18,CASSPASRSYEQYF
TRBJ1-5,few,TRBV24-1,CATSPGVNQPQHF
TRBJ2-3,many,TRBV28,CASSLGMDRATDTQYF
TRBJ2-6,few,TRBV28,CASGSFSGANVLTF
TRBJ2-1,few,TRBV29-1,CSVVPGLGEQFF
TRBJ1-4,many,TRBV29-1,CSVVMGADEKLFF
TRBJ2-7,once,TRBV7-2,CASSLGQGATEQYF
TRBJ2-3,.,TRBV6-2/TRBV6-3,CASSSDRGRVTQYF
TRBJ1-3,few,TRBV12-3/TRBV12-4,CASRGQGAGNTIYF
TRBJ1-2,.,TRBV15,CATSRQFFDGYTF
TRBJ1-4,few,TRBV6-5,CASSRDLLREKLFF
TRBJ2-3,.,TRBV29-1,CSVPPAEDTQYF
TRBJ1-2,.,TRBV28,CASSLTQDGGYTF
TRBJ2-3,many,TRBV6-1,CASSEARTGSDTQYF
TRBJ1-2,.,TRBV29-1,CSVGITTRYGYTF
TRBJ2-1,many,TRBV28,CASVRGLAHNEQFF
TRBJ1-3,many,TRBV29-1,CSVAGSQGNTIYF
TRBJ2-7,.,TRBV6-2/TRBV6-3,CASSSQIRLREYEQYF
TRBJ2-7,few,TRBV6-2/TRBV6-3,CASSYSWPSYEQYF
TRBJ1-2,many,TRBV9,CASSVGVSRGYTF
TRBJ2-7,.,TRBV6-5,CASSTRDSAYEQYF
TRBJ2-7,few,TRBV10-3,CAISEGGYEQYF
TRBJ1-1,many,TRBV30,CAWTRTGFEAFF
TRBJ1-1,many,TRBV20-1,CSARRAGGSAEAFF
TRBJ1-1,many,TRBV29-1,CSVVNTEAFF
TRBJ2-7,.,TRBV5-1,CASSSSASSYEQYF
TRBJ2-3,.,TRBV10-3,CAIKEGAGGSTDTQYF
TRBJ2-4,many,TRBV20-1,CSARDPRGAVILAKNIQYF
TRBJ1-6,many,TRBV18,CASSPPRVAPSPLHF
TRBJ1-3,.,TRBV7-6,CASSPGRIRRGNTIYF
TRBJ2-5,few,TRBV29-1,CSVEQYQETQYF
TRBJ2-3,many,TRBV18,CASSNRATDTQYF
TRBJ2-2,.,TRBV12-3/TRBV12-4,CASSFLAGTGELFF
TRBJ2-3,many,TRBV21-1,CASSNVSDGSTDTQYF
TRBJ1-1,few,TRBV7-2,CASSRGAPNTEAFF
TRBJ1-5,many,TRBV29-1,CSVGQGSGQPQHF
TRBJ2-3,many,TRBV18,CASSPSRDRGTDTQYF
TRBJ2-3,.,TRBV20-1,CSARRELRLTLSTDTQYF
TRBJ2-3,many,TRBV20-1,CSPQVSGTDTQYF
TRBJ2-2,few,TRBV30,CAWSVRRDTGELFF
TRBJ2-1,.,TRBV20-1,CSASASSYNEQFF